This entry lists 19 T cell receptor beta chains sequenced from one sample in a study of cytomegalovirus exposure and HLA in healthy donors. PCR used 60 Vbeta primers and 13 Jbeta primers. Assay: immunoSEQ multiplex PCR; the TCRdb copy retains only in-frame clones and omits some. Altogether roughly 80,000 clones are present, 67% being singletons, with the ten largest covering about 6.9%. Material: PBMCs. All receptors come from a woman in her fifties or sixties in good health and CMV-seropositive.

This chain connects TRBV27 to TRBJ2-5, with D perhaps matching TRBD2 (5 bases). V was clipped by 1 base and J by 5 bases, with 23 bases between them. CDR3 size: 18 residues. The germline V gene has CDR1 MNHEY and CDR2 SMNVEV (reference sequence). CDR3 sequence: CASSLFSGVPGWWETQYF. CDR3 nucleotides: TGTGCCAGCAGTTTATTTTCCGGGGTTCCCGGATGGTGGGAGACCCAGTACTTC.

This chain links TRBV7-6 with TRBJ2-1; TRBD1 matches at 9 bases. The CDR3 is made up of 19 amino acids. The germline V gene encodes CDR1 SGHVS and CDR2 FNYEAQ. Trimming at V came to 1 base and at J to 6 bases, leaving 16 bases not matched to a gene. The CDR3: CASSLEGTGTTGIINEQFF. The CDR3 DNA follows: TGTGCCAGCAGCTTAGAAGGGACAGGGACTACCGGGATAATCAATGAGCAGTTCTTC.

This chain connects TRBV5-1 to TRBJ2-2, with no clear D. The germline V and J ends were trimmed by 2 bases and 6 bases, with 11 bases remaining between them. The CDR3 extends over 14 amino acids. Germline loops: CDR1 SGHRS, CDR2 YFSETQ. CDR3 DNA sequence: TGCGCCAGCAGCTTCTCCGGTACTGCCGGGGAGCTGTTTTTT. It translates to CASSFSGTAGELFF.

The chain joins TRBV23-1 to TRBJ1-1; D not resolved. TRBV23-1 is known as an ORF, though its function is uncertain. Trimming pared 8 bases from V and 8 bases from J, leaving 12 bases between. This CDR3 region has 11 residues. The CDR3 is CASVGGSEAFF. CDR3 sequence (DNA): TGCGCCAGCGTCGGAGGCTCAGAAGCTTTCTTT.

The CDR3 sequence is CASLITRGYGYTF. DNA of the CDR3: TGTGCCAGCCTTATTACCCGGGGGTATGGCTACACCTTC. The chain has TRBV6-1 and TRBJ1-2; D is possibly TRBD1 (5 bases). Trimming removed 8 bases from V and 5 bases from J, with 15 bases in between. Germline V gene sequence: CDR1 MNHNS, CDR2 SASEGT. CDR3 size: 13 residues.

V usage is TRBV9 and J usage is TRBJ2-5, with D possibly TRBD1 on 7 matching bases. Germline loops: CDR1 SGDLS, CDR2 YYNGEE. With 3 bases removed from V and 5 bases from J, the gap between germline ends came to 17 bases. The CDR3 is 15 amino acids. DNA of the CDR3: TGTGCCAGCAGCGAGCAGGGGGGTCTACGGGAGACCCAGTACTTC. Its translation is CASSEQGGLRETQYF.

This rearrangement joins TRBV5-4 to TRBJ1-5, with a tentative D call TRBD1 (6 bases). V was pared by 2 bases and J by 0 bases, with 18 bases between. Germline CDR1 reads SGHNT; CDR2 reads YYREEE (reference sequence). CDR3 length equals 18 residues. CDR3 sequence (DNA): TGTGCCAGCAGCTTAGGAGGACAGAACACTTATAGCAATCAGCCCCAGCATTTT. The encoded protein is CASSLGGQNTYSNQPQHF.

This CDR3 is CSARVDRELFF. Here the CDR3 DNA reads TGCAGTGCTAGGGTAGATAGGGAGCTGTTTTTT. The rearrangement joins TRBV20-1 to TRBJ2-2; D gene ambiguous. Trimming left V 3 bases short and J 9 bases short, with 8 bases between. Germline CDR1 reads DFQATT; CDR2 reads SNEGSKA (reference sequence). The CDR3 length is 11 residues.

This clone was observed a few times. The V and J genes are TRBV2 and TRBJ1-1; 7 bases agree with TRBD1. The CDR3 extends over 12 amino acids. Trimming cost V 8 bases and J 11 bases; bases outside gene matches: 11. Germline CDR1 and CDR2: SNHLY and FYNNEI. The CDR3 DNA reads TGTGCCAGCGATGAAAGGGGGCTAGGGGCTTTCTTT. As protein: CASDERGLGAFF.

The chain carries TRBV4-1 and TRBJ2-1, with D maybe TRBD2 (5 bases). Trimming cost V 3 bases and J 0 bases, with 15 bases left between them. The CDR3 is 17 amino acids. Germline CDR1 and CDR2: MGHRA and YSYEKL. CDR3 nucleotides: TGCGCCAGCAGCCACATCGCAGGACTCAGCTCCTACAATGAGCAGTTCTTC. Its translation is CASSHIAGLSSYNEQFF.

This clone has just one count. CDR3 region: CACQLAQHNEQFF. The CDR3 DNA reads TGTGCCTGCCAATTGGCACAGCACAATGAGCAGTTCTTC. The V call is TRBV19, the J call TRBJ2-1; D is unresolved. Trimming stripped 11 bases from V and 5 bases from J, with 16 bases between. The CDR3 spans 13 residues. The germline gives CDR1 LNHDA, CDR2 SQIVND (reference sequence).

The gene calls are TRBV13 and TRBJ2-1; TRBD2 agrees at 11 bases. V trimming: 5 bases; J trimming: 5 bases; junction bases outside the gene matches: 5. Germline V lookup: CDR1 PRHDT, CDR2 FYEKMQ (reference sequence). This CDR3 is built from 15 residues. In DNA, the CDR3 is TGTGCCAGCAGCCTGAGACTAGCGGGGAACAATGAGCAGTTCTTC. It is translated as CASSLRLAGNNEQFF.

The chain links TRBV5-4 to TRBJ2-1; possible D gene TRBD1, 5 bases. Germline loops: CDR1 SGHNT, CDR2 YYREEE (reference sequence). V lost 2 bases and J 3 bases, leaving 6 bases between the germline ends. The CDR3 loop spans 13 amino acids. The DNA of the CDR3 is TGTGCCAGCAGCTTTGACAGCTACAATGAGCAGTTCTTC. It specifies CASSFDSYNEQFF.

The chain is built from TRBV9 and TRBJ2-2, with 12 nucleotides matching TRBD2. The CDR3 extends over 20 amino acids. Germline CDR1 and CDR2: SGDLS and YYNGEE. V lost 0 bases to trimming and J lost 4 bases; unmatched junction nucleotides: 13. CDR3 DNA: TGTGCCAGCAGCGTAGCCATCGGCAGACTAGCGGGGGTCGTCACCGGGGAGCTGTTTTTT. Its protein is CASSVAIGRLAGVVTGELFF.

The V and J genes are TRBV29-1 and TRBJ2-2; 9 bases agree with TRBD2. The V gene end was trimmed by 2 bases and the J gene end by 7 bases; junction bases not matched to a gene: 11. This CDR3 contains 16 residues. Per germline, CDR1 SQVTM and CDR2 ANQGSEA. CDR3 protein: CSVESSRGGPNGELFF. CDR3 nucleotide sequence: TGCAGCGTTGAAAGCTCGCGGGGGGGCCCGAACGGGGAGCTGTTTTTT.

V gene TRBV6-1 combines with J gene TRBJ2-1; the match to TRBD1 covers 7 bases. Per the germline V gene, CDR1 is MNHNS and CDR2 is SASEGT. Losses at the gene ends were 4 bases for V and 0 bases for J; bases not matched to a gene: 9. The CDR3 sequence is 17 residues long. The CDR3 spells CASSARGGRSSYNEQFF. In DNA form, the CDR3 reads TGTGCCAGCAGTGCCCGAGGGGGCCGGAGCTCCTACAATGAGCAGTTCTTC.

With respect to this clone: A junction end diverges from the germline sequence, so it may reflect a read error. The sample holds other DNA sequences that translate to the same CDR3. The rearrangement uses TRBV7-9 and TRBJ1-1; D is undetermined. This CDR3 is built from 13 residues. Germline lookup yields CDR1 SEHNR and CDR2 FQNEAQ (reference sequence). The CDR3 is CAITTDSGTEAFF. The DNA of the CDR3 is TGCGCCATTACGACCGATTCGGGCACTGAAGCTTTCTTT.

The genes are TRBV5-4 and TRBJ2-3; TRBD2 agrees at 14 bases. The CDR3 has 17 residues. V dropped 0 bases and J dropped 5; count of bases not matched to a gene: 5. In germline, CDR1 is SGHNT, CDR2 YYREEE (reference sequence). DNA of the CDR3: TGTGCCAGCAGCTTGGGACTAGCGGGGGGGCTGGTAGATACGCAGTATTTT. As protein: CASSLGLAGGLVDTQYF.

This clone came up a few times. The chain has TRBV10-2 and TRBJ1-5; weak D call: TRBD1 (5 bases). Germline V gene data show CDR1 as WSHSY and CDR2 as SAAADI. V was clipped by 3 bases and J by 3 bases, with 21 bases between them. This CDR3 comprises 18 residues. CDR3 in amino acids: CASSDLGPITHYNQPQHF. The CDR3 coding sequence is TGCGCCAGCAGTGATTTGGGGCCCATCACCCATTACAATCAGCCCCAGCATTTT.